This entry features one T cell receptor beta chain sequence. The sample originates from a study of tumour-infiltrating T cells in Burkitt lymphoma. Across the whole study: Overall and progression-free survival were predicted by productive clonality.

The germline gives CDR1 SGHKS, CDR2 YYEKEE (reference sequence). CDR3 length: 14 amino acids. V was pared by 4 bases and J by 3 bases, with 4 bases of the junction left unmatched. The method was immunoSEQ multiplex PCR; TCRdb's version includes in-frame clones alone and lacks a portion of them. The repertoire holds a few thousand clones, with around 16% as singletons. The sequencing sample was made of tumor tissue. The chain couples TRBV5-5 to TRBJ2-7; 10 bases are a match to TRBD1. This sequence was found in a human donor with diffuse large B-cell lymphoma. Some clones in this sample may be carry-over from other donors' samples. CDR3 amino acids: CASSPGQGYYEQYF. CDR3 coding DNA: TGTGCCAGCAGCCCGGGACAGGGGTACTACGAGCAGTACTTC.